This is a list of T cell receptor beta chains from one sample in a study of blood T cell repertoires in COVID-19. Clones were sequenced by immunoSEQ multiplex PCR, and TCRdb holds only the in-frame ones, with some missing. The sample contains 170,000 or so clones, approximately 86% of which appear only once. Input material: peripheral blood. These receptors were obtained from a man in his sixties with COVID-19, enrolled during active disease. Both conserved end residues are part of each CDR3. The order of the fields is V gene, J gene, CDR3 protein.

TRBV2	TRBJ2-2	CASRSGASNTGELFF
TRBV28	TRBJ1-5	CASSLRTRGAHQPQHF
TRBV28	TRBJ1-2	CASSYSGGYTF
TRBV11-3	TRBJ1-3	CASSQDRVGNTIYF
TRBV4-3	TRBJ1-4	CASSQPDRVNEKLFF
TRBV28	TRBJ1-6	CASIEGEGRNSPLHF
TRBV5-1	TRBJ1-4	CASRSRFTNEKLFF
TRBV6-5	TRBJ1-6	CASSYSDSGNSPLHF
TRBV7-9	TRBJ1-3	CASSLLSYSGNTIYF
TRBV19	TRBJ2-7	CASRLTPGTGAYEQYF
TRBV5-1	TRBJ1-1	CASSLTTGGSTEAFF
TRBV7-3	TRBJ2-1	CASSLQRGGYNEQFF
TRBV30	TRBJ2-3	CAWSLYSDTQYF
TRBV9	TRBJ1-3	CASSFRTQGDTIYF
TRBV11-2	TRBJ2-1	CASSSGLAGATGVYNEQFF
TRBV19	TRBJ1-4	CASLRRENEKLFF
TRBV7-2	TRBJ1-2	CASSLEGQAKRGPNGYTF
TRBV7-9	TRBJ1-5	CASSLAGFRQEGQPQHF
TRBV18	TRBJ1-6	CASSPGEYRGAPLHF
TRBV7-9	TRBJ2-1	CASSSPTGLATNEQFF
TRBV4-3	TRBJ1-2	CASSQDVREVYGYTF
TRBV23-1	TRBJ2-7	CASSHRDRDRLSYEQYF
TRBV11-3	TRBJ1-4	CASSLGNSYEKLFF
TRBV6-5	TRBJ2-1	CASSYSRGGLRNEQFF
TRBV10-3	TRBJ2-1	CAISERGVGGEQFF